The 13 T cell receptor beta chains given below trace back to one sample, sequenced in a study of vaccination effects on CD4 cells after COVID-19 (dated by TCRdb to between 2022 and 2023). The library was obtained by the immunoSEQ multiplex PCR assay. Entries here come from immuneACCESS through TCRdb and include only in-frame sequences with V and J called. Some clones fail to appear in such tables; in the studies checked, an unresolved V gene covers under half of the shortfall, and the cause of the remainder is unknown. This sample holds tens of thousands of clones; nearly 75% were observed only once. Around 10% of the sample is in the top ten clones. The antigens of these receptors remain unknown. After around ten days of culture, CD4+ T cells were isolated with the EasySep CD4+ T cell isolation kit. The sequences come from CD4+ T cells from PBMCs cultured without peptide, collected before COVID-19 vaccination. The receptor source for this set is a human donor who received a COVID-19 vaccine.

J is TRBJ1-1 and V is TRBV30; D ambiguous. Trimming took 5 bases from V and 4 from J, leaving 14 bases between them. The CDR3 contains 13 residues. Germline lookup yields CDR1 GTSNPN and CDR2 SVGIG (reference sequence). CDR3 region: CAWDPSSRTEAFF. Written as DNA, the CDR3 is TGTGCCTGGGACCCCTCTAGTCGCACTGAAGCTTTCTTT.

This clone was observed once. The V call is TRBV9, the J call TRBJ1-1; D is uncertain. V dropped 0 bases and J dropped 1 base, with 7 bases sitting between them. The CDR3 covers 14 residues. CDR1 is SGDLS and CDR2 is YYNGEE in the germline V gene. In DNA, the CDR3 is TGTGCCAGCAGCGTAGGTCCATCGAACACTGAAGCTTTCTTT. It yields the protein CASSVGPSNTEAFF.

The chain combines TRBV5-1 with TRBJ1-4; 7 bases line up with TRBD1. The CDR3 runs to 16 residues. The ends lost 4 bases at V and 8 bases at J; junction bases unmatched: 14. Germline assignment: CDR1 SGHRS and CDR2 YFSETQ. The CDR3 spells CASSVDRSSPLEKLFF. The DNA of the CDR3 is TGCGCCAGCAGCGTGGACAGGAGCTCTCCCCTCGAAAAACTGTTTTTT. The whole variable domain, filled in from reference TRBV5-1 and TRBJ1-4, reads KAGVTQTPRYLIKTRGQQVTLSCSPISGHRSVSWYQQTPGQGLQFLFEYFSETQRNKGNFPGRFSGRQFSNSRSEMNVSTLELGDSALYLCASSVDRSSPLEKLFFGSGTQLSVL.

CDR3: CASSQGAISSYEQYF. CDR3 nucleotides: TGTGCCAGCAGCCAAGGCGCCATCAGCTCCTACGAGCAGTACTTC. The chain couples TRBV3-1 (or the pseudogene TRBV3-2) to TRBJ2-7; D gene uncertain. Germline CDR1 is LGHDT and CDR2 is YNNKEL (reference sequence). V was pared by 1 base and J by 0 bases, with 10 bases between. There are 15 residues in the CDR3.

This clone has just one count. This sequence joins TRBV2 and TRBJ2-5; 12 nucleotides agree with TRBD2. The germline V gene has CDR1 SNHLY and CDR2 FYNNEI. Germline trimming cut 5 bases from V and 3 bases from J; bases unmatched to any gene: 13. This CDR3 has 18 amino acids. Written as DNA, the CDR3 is TGTGCCAGCAGTCCCCTATCCTGGACTAGCGGGACAAAAGAGACCCAGTACTTC. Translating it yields CASSPLSWTSGTKETQYF.

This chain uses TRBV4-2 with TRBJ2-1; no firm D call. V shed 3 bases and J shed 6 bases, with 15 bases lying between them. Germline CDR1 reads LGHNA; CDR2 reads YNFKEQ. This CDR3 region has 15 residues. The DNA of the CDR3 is TGTGCCAGCAGCCACGAACAAGGTCTGGTCAATGAGCAGTTCTTC. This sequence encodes CASSHEQGLVNEQFF.

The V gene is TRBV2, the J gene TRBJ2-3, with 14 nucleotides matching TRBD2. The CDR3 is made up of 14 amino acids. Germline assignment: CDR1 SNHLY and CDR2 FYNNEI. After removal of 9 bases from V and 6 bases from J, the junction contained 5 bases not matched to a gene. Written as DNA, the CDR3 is TGTGCCAGTCGACTAGCGGGAGGGCGGGATACGCAGTATTTT. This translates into CASRLAGGRDTQYF.

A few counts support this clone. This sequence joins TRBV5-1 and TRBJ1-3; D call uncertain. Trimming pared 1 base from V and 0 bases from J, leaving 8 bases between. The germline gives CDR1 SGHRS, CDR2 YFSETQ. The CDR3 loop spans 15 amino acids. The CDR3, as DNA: TGCGCCAGCAGCTTGCAAGGTAGCTCTGGAAACACCATATATTTT. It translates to CASSLQGSSGNTIYF.

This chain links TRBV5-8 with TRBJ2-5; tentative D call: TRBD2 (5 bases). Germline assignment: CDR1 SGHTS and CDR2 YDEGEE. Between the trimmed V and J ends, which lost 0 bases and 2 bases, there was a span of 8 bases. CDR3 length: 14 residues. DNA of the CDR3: TGTGCCAGCAGCTTGGAAACTAGACAAGAGACCCAGTACTTC. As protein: CASSLETRQETQYF.

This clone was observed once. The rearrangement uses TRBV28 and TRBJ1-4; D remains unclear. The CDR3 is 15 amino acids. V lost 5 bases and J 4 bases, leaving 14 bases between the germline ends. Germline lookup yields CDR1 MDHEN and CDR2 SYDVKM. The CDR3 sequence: CASSLTLSLNEKLFF. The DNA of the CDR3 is TGTGCCAGCAGTCTAACGTTATCCCTTAATGAAAAACTGTTTTTT.

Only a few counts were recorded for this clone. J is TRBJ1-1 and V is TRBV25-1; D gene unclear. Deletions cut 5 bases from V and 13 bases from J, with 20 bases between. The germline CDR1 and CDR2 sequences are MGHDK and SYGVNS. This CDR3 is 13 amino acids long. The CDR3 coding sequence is TGTGCCAGCAGTCGCCCCTCCCGCCACCACCTTTTCTTT. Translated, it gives CASSRPSRHHLFF.

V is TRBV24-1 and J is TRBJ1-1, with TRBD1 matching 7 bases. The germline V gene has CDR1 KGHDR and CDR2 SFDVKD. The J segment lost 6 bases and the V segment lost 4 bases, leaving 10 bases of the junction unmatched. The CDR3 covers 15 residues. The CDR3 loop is CATSDPKTGSSEAFF. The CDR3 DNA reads TGTGCCACCAGTGACCCTAAGACAGGGAGTTCTGAAGCTTTCTTT.

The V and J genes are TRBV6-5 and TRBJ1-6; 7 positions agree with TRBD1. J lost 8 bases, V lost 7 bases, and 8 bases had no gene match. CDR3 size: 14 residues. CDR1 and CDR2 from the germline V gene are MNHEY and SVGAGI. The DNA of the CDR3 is TGTGCCAGCACGGTGAGACAGGGAGATTCACCCCTCCACTTT. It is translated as CASTVRQGDSPLHF.